Below are 25 T cell receptor beta chains sequenced from a single sample in a study of T-cell reconstitution after alpha-beta-depleted transplantation in children (dated by TCRdb to about 2016). What this sample's treatment or condition label stands for: allogeneic hematopoietic cell transplantation with graft depleted of TCRalphabeta T cells and CD19 B cells. The library came from PCR. The data were produced on an Illumina HiSeq 2500. TCR libraries were prepared with molecular barcoding, using unique molecular identifiers to normalize TCRbeta repertoire quantification. The raw public reads went through TCRdb reprocessing: fastp at Q25, MiXCR clone calling, in-frame beta chains kept. Rows merge per CDR3 protein into single entries with the most common DNA and genes. The sample includes some 840,000 distinct CDR3 sequences, with under 20% observed a single time. 5% of the sample is in the top ten clones.

The sample in question was PBMCs, mostly from graft donor cells, obtained 360 days after TCRalphabeta/CD19-depleted stem cell transplant. These receptors all stem from a male patient under 18 who had a stem cell transplant for acute lymphoblastic leukemia, so the T cells may come from the graft donor.

The chain uses TRBV7-6 and TRBJ2-1; maybe TRBD1 (5 bases). CDR1 and CDR2 (germline): SGHVS, FNYEAQ. With 5 bases removed from V and 4 bases from J, the gap between germline ends came to 18 bases. This CDR3 has 16 residues. CDR3 in amino acids: CASSETRGRFYNEQFF. For the CDR3, the DNA is TGTGCCAGCAGCGAGACAAGGGGCCGTTTTTACAATGAGCAGTTCTTC.

This clonotype was seen a few times. V and J are TRBV13 and TRBJ1-1; no definite D call. The V and J ends lost 1 base and 1 base respectively, with 13 bases between them. There are 16 residues in the CDR3. Looked up from germline, CDR1 is PRHDT and CDR2 is FYEKMQ (reference sequence). CDR3 loop: CASSLAEGAPNTEAFF. DNA of the CDR3: TGTGCCAGCAGCTTAGCCGAAGGAGCGCCGAACACTGAAGCTTTCTTT.

V gene TRBV6-5 combines with J gene TRBJ2-5; D tentatively reads TRBD1 or TRBD2 (5 bases each). The germline V gene has CDR1 MNHEY and CDR2 SVGAGI. The CDR3 extends over 13 amino acids. V was shortened by 0 bases and J by 14 bases, with 16 bases between the two germline ends. DNA for the CDR3: TGTGCCAGCAGTTACTCGCTCCGGGGCCTGGAATACTTC. Its protein is CASSYSLRGLEYF.

This clonotype was observed a handful of times. The V call is TRBV5-1, the J call TRBJ1-3; unclear D gene. V lost 0 bases, J lost 0 bases, and 10 bases lay in between. The germline V gene encodes CDR1 SGHRS and CDR2 YFSETQ. The CDR3 covers 16 residues. The CDR3 protein is CASSLDQAFSGNTIYF. The CDR3 region has the DNA TGCGCCAGCAGCTTGGACCAGGCTTTCTCTGGAAACACCATATATTTT. Complete variable domain (other parts from reference TRBV5-1 and TRBJ1-3): KAGVTQTPRYLIKTRGQQVTLSCSPISGHRSVSWYQQTPGQGLQFLFEYFSETQRNKGNFPGRFSGRQFSNSRSEMNVSTLELGDSALYLCASSLDQAFSGNTIYFGEGSWLTVV.

The gene calls are TRBV13 and TRBJ2-2, with D possibly TRBD2 on 6 matching bases. V shed 1 base and J shed 1 base, with 16 bases lying between them. CDR1 is PRHDT, CDR2 FYEKMQ, per germline (reference sequence). This CDR3 has 18 amino acids. In DNA, the CDR3 is TGTGCCAGCAGCTTAGTCCCTCCTAGCGAGTTGAACACCGGGGAGCTGTTTTTT. Protein product: CASSLVPPSELNTGELFF.

This clonotype was observed a handful of times. The V call is TRBV7-2, the J call TRBJ2-7, with TRBD2 as a possible D gene (6 bases). Between the trimmed V and J ends, which lost 2 bases and 2 bases, there was a span of 16 bases. The length of the CDR3 is 16 residues. The germline CDR1 and CDR2 sequences are SGHTA and FQGNSA. The CDR3 DNA reads as TGTGCCAGCAGCTTATGGGCCCGGGGACTGACCTACGAGCAGTACTTC. Amino acids: CASSLWARGLTYEQYF.

The rearrangement links TRBV30 to TRBJ2-2; D unclear. Trimming shortened V by 2 bases and J by 4 bases, and 5 bases separated the two germline ends. The CDR3 has 12 residues. The germline CDR1 and CDR2 sequences are GTSNPN and SVGIG (reference sequence). The CDR3 coding sequence is TGTGCCTGGAGTAGGGCCACCGGGGAGCTGTTTTTT. It is translated as CAWSRATGELFF.

At least ten counts were recorded for this clonotype. V usage is TRBV5-1 and J usage is TRBJ2-6; TRBD1 might be the D (5 bases). In germline, CDR1 is SGHRS, CDR2 YFSETQ. The CDR3 extends over 15 amino acids. V shed 0 bases and J shed 10 bases, with 14 bases lying between them. The CDR3 DNA is TGCGCCAGCAGCTTGGGTGGGGCCTCCGCGAACGTCCTGACTTTC. Its protein is CASSLGGASANVLTF. Filled out from reference TRBV5-1 and TRBJ2-6, the complete variable domain reads KAGVTQTPRYLIKTRGQQVTLSCSPISGHRSVSWYQQTPGQGLQFLFEYFSETQRNKGNFPGRFSGRQFSNSRSEMNVSTLELGDSALYLCASSLGGASANVLTFGAGSRLTVL.

The V call is TRBV4-1, the J call TRBJ2-7, with D perhaps matching TRBD2 (6 bases). Germline loops: CDR1 MGHRA, CDR2 YSYEKL. The V end was cut by 0 bases, the J end by 4 bases, with 25 bases between. This CDR3 has 19 residues. The CDR3 DNA is TGCGCCAGCAGCCAAGAAGGTTACGGGGGTTTGGAGACCCCTTACGAGCAGTACTTC. This codes for CASSQEGYGGLETPYEQYF.

The CDR3 nucleotides are TGCGCCAGCAGCTTGGGACAGATGGGAAACACAGATACGCAGTATTTT. The encoded protein is CASSLGQMGNTDTQYF. The V call is TRBV4-1, the J call TRBJ2-3; 7 bases match TRBD1. J lost 2 bases, V lost 5 bases, and 10 bases had no gene match. This CDR3 comprises 16 residues. Germline loops: CDR1 MGHRA, CDR2 YSYEKL.

This clonotype has a count of ten or more. This sequence joins TRBV7-9 and TRBJ2-1; D not certain. Trimming took 3 bases from V and 5 from J, leaving 11 bases between them. From germline, CDR1 is SEHNR and CDR2 FQNEAQ (reference sequence). The CDR3 loop spans 14 amino acids. Written as DNA, the CDR3 is TGTGCCAGCAGCTTTTTGCGAGGAGACAATGAGCAGTTCTTC. This translates into CASSFLRGDNEQFF.

This clonotype was seen more than once but under ten times. The V gene is TRBV29-1, the J gene TRBJ2-7; a weak D match, TRBD1 (6 bases). Trimming stripped 7 bases from V and 6 bases from J, with 25 bases between. CDR1 is SQVTM, CDR2 ANQGSEA, per germline. The CDR3 covers 15 residues. The CDR3 DNA sequence: TGCAGCGGCCCCAGGGGCAGGCCCGGGATCTCCGAGCAGTACTTC. This sequence encodes CSGPRGRPGISEQYF.

This clonotype has only a few counts. The CDR3 region has the DNA TGTGCCAGCTCATTAACGGCAGGGGGCATCACCGGGGAGCTGTTTTTT. Protein product: CASSLTAGGITGELFF. This rearrangement joins TRBV18 to TRBJ2-2; TRBD1 matches at 8 bases. The CDR3 is made up of 16 amino acids. The germline gives CDR1 KGHSH, CDR2 LQKENI. Unmatched junction bases numbered 9, after V lost 5 bases and J lost 4 bases.

V is TRBV5-1 and J is TRBJ2-3, with 9 bases aligning to TRBD2. The CDR3 runs to 17 residues. Germline loops: CDR1 SGHRS, CDR2 YFSETQ. J lost 1 base, V lost 0 bases, and 6 bases had no gene match. DNA of the CDR3: TGCGCCAGCAGCTTGGCGGAGCGGGAGGTAGGCACAGATACGCAGTATTTT. Its translation is CASSLAEREVGTDTQYF.

J is TRBJ2-7 and V is TRBV11-2; 7 bases are shared with TRBD2. CDR1 is SGHAT and CDR2 is FQNNGV in the germline V gene. The J segment lost 7 bases and the V segment lost 5 bases, leaving 14 bases of the junction unmatched. This CDR3 has 15 amino acids. The chain's CDR3 is CASSIRPLGGREQYF. The CDR3 DNA is TGTGCCAGCAGCATCCGACCATTGGGGGGGAGGGAGCAGTACTTC.

The rearrangement uses TRBV24-1 and TRBJ2-5; the D is unclear. The CDR3 covers 18 residues. V was clipped by 7 bases and J by 0 bases, with 23 bases between them. Germline V CDR1 and CDR2: KGHDR, SFDVKD. In DNA form, the CDR3 reads TGTGCCACCAGCCCCGTTGAGGTGGCAGTGAGCCACCAAGAGACCCAGTACTTC. Translated, it gives CATSPVEVAVSHQETQYF.

This chain joins TRBV5-8 and TRBJ1-2, with TRBD1 identical over 8 bases. The J segment lost 9 bases and the V segment lost 1 base, leaving 8 bases of the junction unmatched. The CDR3 has 14 residues. Germline CDR1 and CDR2: SGHTS and YDEGEE. CDR3 region: CASSLYRDRRSYTF. The CDR3 DNA reads TGTGCCAGCAGCTTGTACCGGGACAGGCGAAGCTACACCTTC.

The V and J genes are TRBV5-5 and TRBJ2-3; D remains unclear. There are 13 residues in the CDR3. V lost 2 bases and J lost 3, with 7 bases in between. Per germline, CDR1 SGHKS and CDR2 YYEKEE (reference sequence). The CDR3 bases are TGTGCCAGCAGCTTTGCCCAGACAGATACGCAGTATTTT. Translating gives CASSFAQTDTQYF. The complete variable domain, with remaining parts taken from reference TRBV5-5 and TRBJ2-3, reads DAGVTQSPTHLIKTRGQQVTLRCSPISGHKSVSWYQQVLGQGPQFIFQYYEKEERGRGNFPDRFSARQFPNYSSELNVNALLLGDSALYLCASSFAQTDTQYFGPGTRLTVL.

This clonotype occurred many times. The rearrangement joins TRBV29-1 to TRBJ2-2; D remains ambiguous. CDR3 size: 16 residues. Germline CDR1 SQVTM, CDR2 ANQGSEA. V lost 1 base, J lost 5 bases, and 17 bases lay in between. CDR3 bases: TGCAGCGTTGAAGTGTCGGACCCGGCGGTGACCGGGGAGCTGTTTTTT. Protein sequence: CSVEVSDPAVTGELFF.

The chain carries TRBV11-2 and TRBJ2-3; the D is unclear. The CDR3 runs to 15 residues. V gave up 0 bases and J gave up 0 bases, with 7 bases separating them. Germline loops: CDR1 SGHAT, CDR2 FQNNGV. DNA of the CDR3: TGTGCCAGCAGCTTAGAATTCATGAGCACAGATACGCAGTATTTT. It specifies CASSLEFMSTDTQYF.

This chain joins TRBV29-1 and TRBJ2-1; D gene uncertain. V lost 8 bases, J lost 4 bases, and 12 bases lay in between. The germline V gene has CDR1 SQVTM and CDR2 ANQGSEA. The CDR3 length is 12 residues. The CDR3 spells CSSGERYNEQFF. Here the CDR3 DNA reads TGCAGCTCGGGCGAGAGGTACAATGAGCAGTTCTTC.

Only a few counts were recorded for this clonotype. This chain connects TRBV20-1 to TRBJ2-5, with 11 bases aligning to TRBD2. V was pared by 5 bases and J by 5 bases, with 7 bases of the junction left unmatched. CDR3 length: 14 residues. CDR1 is DFQATT and CDR2 is SNEGSKA in the germline V gene (reference sequence). The CDR3 spells CSADSGRADETQYF. The DNA for the CDR3 is TGCAGTGCTGATAGCGGGAGGGCCGATGAGACCCAGTACTTC.

The rearrangement uses TRBV29-1 and TRBJ2-5; unclear D gene. V lost 3 bases, J lost 5 bases, and 7 bases lay in between. The germline V gene has CDR1 SQVTM and CDR2 ANQGSEA. The CDR3 has 11 residues. The CDR3 sequence: CSVDRWETQYF. The DNA for the CDR3 is TGCAGCGTTGATCGGTGGGAGACCCAGTACTTC. The entire variable domain, with the rest obtained from reference TRBV29-1 and TRBJ2-5, is as follows: SAVISQKPSRDICQRGTSLTIQCQVDSQVTMMFWYRQQPGQSLTLIATANQGSEATYESGFVIDKFPISRPNLTFSTLTVSNMSPEDSSIYLCSVDRWETQYFGPGTRLLVL.

A few counts support this clonotype. This chain links TRBV5-1 with TRBJ2-7; D is possibly TRBD2 (6 bases). CDR1 is SGHRS and CDR2 is YFSETQ in the germline V gene. The length of the CDR3 is 15 residues. V was shortened by 4 bases and J by 3 bases, with 17 bases between the two germline ends. Here the CDR3 reads CASSRGGTVNYEQYF. DNA of the CDR3: TGCGCCAGCAGCCGTGGGGGGACGGTTAACTACGAGCAGTACTTC. The full variable domain, its missing parts supplied by reference TRBV5-1 and TRBJ2-7, is KAGVTQTPRYLIKTRGQQVTLSCSPISGHRSVSWYQQTPGQGLQFLFEYFSETQRNKGNFPGRFSGRQFSNSRSEMNVSTLELGDSALYLCASSRGGTVNYEQYFGPGTRLTVT.

This clonotype was found many times. The rearrangement links TRBV11-2 to TRBJ2-1; the D is unclear. V shed 6 bases and J shed 7 bases, with 13 bases lying between them. Germline V gene lookup returns CDR1 SGHAT and CDR2 FQNNGV. The CDR3 contains 13 residues. The CDR3 reads CASRVIGRNEQFF. The CDR3, as DNA: TGTGCCAGCAGGGTTATAGGAAGGAATGAGCAGTTCTTC.